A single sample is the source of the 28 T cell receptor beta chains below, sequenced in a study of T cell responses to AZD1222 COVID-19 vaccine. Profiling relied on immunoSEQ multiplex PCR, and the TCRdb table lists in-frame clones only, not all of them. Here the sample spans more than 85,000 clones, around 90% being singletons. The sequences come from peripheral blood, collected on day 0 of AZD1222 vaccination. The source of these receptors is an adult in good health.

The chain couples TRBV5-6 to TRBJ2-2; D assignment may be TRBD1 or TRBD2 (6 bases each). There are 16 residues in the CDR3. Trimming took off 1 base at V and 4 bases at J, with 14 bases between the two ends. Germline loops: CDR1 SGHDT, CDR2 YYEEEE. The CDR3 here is CASSLLGGGSTGELFF. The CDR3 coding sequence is TGTGCCAGCAGCTTGTTAGGAGGGGGGTCCACCGGGGAGCTGTTTTTT.

The CDR3, as DNA: TGCAGCGTGGCAGACGGGATATTGGGCAATCAGCCCCAGCATTTT. Translated: CSVADGILGNQPQHF. The J gene is TRBJ1-5, the V gene TRBV29-1; D not certain. V gave up 6 bases and J gave up 2 bases, with 17 bases separating them. The germline V gene encodes CDR1 SQVTM and CDR2 ANQGSEA. The CDR3 extends over 15 amino acids.

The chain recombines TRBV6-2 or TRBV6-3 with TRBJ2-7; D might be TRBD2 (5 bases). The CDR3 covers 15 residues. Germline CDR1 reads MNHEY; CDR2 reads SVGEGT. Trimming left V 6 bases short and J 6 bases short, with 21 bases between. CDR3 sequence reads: CASSSPKDSAGEQYF. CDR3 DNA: TGTGCCAGCAGCTCCCCTAAAGATAGCGCGGGCGAGCAGTACTTC.

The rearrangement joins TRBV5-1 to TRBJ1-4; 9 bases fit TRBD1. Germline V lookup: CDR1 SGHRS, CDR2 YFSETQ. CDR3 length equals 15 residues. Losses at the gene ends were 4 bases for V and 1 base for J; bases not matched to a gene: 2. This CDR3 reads CASSQTGGTNEKLFF. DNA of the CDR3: TGCGCCAGCAGCCAGACAGGGGGAACTAATGAAAAACTGTTTTTT.

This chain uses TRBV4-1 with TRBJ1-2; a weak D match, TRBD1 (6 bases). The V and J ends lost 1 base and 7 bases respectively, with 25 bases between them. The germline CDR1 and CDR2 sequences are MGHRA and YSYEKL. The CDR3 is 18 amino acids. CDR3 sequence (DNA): TGCGCCAGCAGCCAAGGTGGCCAGGGGAGGCGTTGGGTATCTGGCTACACCTTC. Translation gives CASSQGGQGRRWVSGYTF.

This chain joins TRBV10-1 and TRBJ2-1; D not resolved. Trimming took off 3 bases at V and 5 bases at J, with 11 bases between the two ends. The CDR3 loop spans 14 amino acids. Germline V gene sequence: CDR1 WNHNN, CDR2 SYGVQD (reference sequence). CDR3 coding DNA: TGCGCCAGCAGTGACCCCCCTTCTGACAATGAGCAGTTCTTC. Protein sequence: CASSDPPSDNEQFF.

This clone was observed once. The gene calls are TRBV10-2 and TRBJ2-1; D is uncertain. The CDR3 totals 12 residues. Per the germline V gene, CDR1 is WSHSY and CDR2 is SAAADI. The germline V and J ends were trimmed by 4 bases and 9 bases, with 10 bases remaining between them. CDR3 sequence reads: CASSVPNPEQFF. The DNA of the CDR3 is TGCGCCAGCAGTGTCCCGAACCCTGAGCAGTTCTTC.

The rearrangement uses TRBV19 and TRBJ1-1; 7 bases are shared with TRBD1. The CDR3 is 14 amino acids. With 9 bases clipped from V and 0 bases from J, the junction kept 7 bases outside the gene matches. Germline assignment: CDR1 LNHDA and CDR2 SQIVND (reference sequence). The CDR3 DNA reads TGTGCCAGCCTCCCGGACAGGTTGAACACTGAAGCTTTCTTT. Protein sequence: CASLPDRLNTEAFF.

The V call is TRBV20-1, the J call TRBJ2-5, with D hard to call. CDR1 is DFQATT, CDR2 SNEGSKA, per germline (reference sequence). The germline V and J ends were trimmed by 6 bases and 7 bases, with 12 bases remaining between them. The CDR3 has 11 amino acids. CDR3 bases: TGCAGTGCCTCCCCCTTGGGGACCCAGTACTTC. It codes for CSASPLGTQYF.

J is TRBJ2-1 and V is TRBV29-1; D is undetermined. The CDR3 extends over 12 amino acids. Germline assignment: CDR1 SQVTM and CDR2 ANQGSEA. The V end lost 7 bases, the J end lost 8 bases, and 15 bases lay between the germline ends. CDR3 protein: CSAILNRYEQFF. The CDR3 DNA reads TGCAGCGCCATCTTAAACCGGTATGAGCAGTTCTTC.

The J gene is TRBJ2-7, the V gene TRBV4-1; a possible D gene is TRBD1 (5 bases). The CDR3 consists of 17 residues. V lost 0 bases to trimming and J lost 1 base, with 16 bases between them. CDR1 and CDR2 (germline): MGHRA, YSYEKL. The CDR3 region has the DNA TGCGCCAGCAGCCAAGATAGTTTTAGGGGTTTTTCCTACGAGCAGTACTTC. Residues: CASSQDSFRGFSYEQYF.

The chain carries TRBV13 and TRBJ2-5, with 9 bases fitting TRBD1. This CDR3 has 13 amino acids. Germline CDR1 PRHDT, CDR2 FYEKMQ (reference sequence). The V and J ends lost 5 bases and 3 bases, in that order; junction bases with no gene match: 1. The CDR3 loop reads CASSRDREETQYF. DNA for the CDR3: TGTGCCAGCAGCCGGGACAGGGAAGAGACCCAGTACTTC.

The CDR3 nucleotides are TGTGCCAGCAGCTTAGACGGGACAGGGATCAATCAGCCCCAGCATTTT. Protein product: CASSLDGTGINQPQHF. V and J are TRBV11-2 and TRBJ1-5; 9 bases map to TRBD1. J was trimmed by 3 bases and V by 0 bases; bases with no gene match: 3. The CDR3 length is 16 residues. Looked up from germline, CDR1 is SGHAT and CDR2 is FQNNGV.

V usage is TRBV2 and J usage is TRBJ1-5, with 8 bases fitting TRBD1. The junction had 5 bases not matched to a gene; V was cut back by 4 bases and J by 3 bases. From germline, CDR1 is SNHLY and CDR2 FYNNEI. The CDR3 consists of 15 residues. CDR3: CASSGGQANNQPQHF. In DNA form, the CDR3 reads TGTGCCAGCAGTGGGGGACAGGCAAACAATCAGCCCCAGCATTTT.

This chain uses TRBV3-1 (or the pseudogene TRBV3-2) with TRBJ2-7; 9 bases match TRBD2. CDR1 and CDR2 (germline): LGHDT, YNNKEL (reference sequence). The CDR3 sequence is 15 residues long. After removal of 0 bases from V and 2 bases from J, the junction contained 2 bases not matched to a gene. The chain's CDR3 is CASSQDEREAYEQYF. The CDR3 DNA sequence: TGTGCCAGCAGCCAAGATGAGCGGGAGGCCTACGAGCAGTACTTC.

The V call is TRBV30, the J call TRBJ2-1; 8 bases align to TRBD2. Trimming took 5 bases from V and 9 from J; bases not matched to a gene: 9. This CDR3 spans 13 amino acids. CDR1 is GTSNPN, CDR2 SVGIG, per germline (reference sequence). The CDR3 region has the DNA TGTGCCTGGGCTCTGGCGGGAGGCCTTGAGCAGTTCTTC. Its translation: CAWALAGGLEQFF.

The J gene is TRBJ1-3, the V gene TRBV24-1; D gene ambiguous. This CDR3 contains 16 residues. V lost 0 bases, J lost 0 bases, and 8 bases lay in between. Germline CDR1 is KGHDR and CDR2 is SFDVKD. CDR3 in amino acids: CATSDLSRISGNTIYF. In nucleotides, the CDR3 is TGTGCCACCAGTGATTTGTCCAGGATCTCTGGAAACACCATATATTTT.

The CDR3 nucleotides read TGTGCCACCGGAGAAAGGGGAAACACTGAAGCTTTCTTT. This sequence encodes CATGERGNTEAFF. V is TRBV15 and J is TRBJ1-1, with D possibly TRBD1 on 5 matching bases. The length of the CDR3 is 13 residues. Germline V gene data show CDR1 as LNHNV and CDR2 as YYDKDF (reference sequence). Trimming left V 8 bases short and J 2 bases short, with 12 bases between.

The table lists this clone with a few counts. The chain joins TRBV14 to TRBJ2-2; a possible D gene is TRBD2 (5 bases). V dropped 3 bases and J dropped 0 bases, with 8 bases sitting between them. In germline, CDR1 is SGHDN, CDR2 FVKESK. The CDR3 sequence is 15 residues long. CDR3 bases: TGTGCCAGCAGCCAGAGGAGGCCGAACACCGGGGAGCTGTTTTTT. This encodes CASSQRRPNTGELFF. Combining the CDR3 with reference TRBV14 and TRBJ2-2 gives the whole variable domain EAGVTQFPSHSVIEKGQTVTLRCDPISGHDNLYWYRRVMGKEIKFLLHFVKESKQDESGMPNNRFLAERTGGTYSTLKVQPAELEDSGVYFCASSQRRPNTGELFFGEGSRLTVL.

The CDR3 reads CASSQTRVGYTF. As DNA, the CDR3 is TGTGCCAGCAGCCAAACCAGGGTTGGCTACACCTTC. V usage is TRBV12-3 or TRBV12-4 and J usage is TRBJ1-2; the D gene is possibly TRBD1 (5 bases). V lost 6 bases, J lost 7 bases, and 12 bases lay in between. This CDR3 has 12 residues.

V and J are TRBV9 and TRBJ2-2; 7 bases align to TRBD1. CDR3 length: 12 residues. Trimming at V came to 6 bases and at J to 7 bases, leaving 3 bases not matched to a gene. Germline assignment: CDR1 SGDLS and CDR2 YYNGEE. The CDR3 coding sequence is TGTGCCAGCACAGGGGGATTCGGGGAGCTGTTTTTT. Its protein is CASTGGFGELFF.

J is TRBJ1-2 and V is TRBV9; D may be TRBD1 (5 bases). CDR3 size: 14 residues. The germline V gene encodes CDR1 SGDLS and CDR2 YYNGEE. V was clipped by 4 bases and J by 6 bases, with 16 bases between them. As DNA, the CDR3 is TGTGCCAGCAGCTCCCGGAGGTGGGGCAATGGCTACACCTTC. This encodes CASSSRRWGNGYTF.

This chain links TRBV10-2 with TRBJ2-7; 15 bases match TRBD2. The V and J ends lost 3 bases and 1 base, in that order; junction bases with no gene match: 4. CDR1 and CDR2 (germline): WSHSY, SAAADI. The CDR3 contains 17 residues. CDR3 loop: CASSDSGLAGGSYEQYF. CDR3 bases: TGCGCCAGCAGTGACTCGGGACTAGCGGGGGGTTCCTACGAGCAGTACTTC.

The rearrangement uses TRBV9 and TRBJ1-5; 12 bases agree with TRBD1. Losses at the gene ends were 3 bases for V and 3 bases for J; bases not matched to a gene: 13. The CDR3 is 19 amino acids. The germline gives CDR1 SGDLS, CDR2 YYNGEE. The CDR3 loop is CASSAGPGTGGVVNQPQHF. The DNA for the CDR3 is TGTGCCAGCAGCGCCGGACCCGGGACAGGGGGCGTCGTCAATCAGCCCCAGCATTTT.

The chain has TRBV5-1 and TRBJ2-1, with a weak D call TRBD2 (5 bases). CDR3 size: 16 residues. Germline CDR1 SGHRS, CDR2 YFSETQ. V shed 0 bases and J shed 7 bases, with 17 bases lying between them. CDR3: CASSLAPGASRNEQFF. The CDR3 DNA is TGCGCCAGCAGCTTGGCCCCTGGAGCTAGCAGAAATGAGCAGTTCTTC.

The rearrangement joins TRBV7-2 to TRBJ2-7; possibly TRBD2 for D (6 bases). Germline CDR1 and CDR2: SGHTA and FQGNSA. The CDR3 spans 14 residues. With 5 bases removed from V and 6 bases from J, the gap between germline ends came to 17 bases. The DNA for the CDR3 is TGTGCCAGCAGCGTCAAGCGGGCGGAAAGCGAGCAGTACTTC. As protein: CASSVKRAESEQYF.

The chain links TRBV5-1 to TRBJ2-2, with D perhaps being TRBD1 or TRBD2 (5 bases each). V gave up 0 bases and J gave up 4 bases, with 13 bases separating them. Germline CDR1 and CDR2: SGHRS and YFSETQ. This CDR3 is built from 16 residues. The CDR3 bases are TGCGCCAGCAGCTTGGCCGCCGGGGCGCGCACCGGGGAGCTGTTTTTT. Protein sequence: CASSLAAGARTGELFF.

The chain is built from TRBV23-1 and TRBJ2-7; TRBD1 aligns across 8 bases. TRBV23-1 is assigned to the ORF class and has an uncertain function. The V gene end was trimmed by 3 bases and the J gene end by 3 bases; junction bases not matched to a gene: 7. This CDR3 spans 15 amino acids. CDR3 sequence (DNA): TGCGCCAGCAGTCACCCGCAGGGGGCGCGCTACGAGCAGTACTTC. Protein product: CASSHPQGARYEQYF.